This T cell receptor (beta chain) emerged from a study of follicular helper T cells after annual influenza vaccination. Findings and limits, study-wide: Productive TCRB sequences came from only about 9-22% of cells.

The repertoire was sequenced with immunoSEQ multiplex PCR; TCRdb's copy has only in-frame clones and lacks some. The table has more than 8,500 clones, roughly four fifths seen once. Germline V CDR1 and CDR2: SNHLY, FYNNEI. The V gene end was trimmed by 8 bases and the J gene end by 5 bases; junction bases not matched to a gene: 10. The CDR3 sequence is 15 residues long. The time point: 2015-2016 season, pre-vaccination. To note about this clone: As yet, its antigen is unknown.

The chain uses TRBV2 and TRBJ2-2; 8 bases map to TRBD1. The input for sequencing was CXCR5+ CD38- circulating T follicular helper cells from blood, taken on the day of influenza vaccination. Subset indicated: circulating Tfh, non-naive CD4+CXCR5+PD-1+ (ICOS+CD38+ or ICOS-CD38-). This TCR was recovered from an adult who received the influenza vaccine. The CDR3 nucleotides read TGTGCCAGCGGGGCCCAGGGGGCGCGTACCGGGGAGCTGTTTTTT. This sequence encodes CASGAQGARTGELFF.